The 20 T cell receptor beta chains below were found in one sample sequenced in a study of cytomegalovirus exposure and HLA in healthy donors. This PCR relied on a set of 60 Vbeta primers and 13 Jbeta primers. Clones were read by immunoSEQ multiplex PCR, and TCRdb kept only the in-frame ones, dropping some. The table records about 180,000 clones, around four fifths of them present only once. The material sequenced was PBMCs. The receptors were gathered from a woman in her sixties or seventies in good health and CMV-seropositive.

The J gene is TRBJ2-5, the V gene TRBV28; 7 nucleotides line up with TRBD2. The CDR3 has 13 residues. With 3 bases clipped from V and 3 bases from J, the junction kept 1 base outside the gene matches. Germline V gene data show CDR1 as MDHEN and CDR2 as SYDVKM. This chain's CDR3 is CASSLGGEETQYF. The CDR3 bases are TGTGCCAGCAGTTTGGGAGGGGAAGAGACCCAGTACTTC.

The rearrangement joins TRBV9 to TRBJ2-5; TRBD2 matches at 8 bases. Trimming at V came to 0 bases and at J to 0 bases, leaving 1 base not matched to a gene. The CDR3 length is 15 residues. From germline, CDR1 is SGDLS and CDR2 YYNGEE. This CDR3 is CASSVAAGDQETQYF. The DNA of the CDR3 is TGTGCCAGCAGCGTAGCAGCGGGAGACCAAGAGACCCAGTACTTC.

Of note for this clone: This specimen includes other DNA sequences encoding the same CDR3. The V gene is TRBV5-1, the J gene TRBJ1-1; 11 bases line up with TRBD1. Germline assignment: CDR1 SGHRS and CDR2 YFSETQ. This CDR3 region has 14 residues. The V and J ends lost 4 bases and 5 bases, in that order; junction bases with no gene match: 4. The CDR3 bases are TGCGCCAGCAGCCCAGGGACAGGGGGGACTGAAGCTTTCTTT. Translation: CASSPGTGGTEAFF.

Here the CDR3 DNA reads TGTGCCAGCAGTTTGGGGACAGGGGCCTACGAGCAGTACTTC. It translates to CASSLGTGAYEQYF. The gene calls are TRBV6-4 and TRBJ2-7; TRBD1 agrees at 10 bases. V lost 5 bases and J lost 2; bases outside the gene matches: 3. The CDR3 has 14 residues. Germline CDR1 and CDR2: MRHNA and SNTAGT.

CDR3 amino acids: CASSLGGGDEQFF. DNA for the CDR3: TGTGCCAGCAGCTTGGGGGGGGGAGATGAGCAGTTCTTC. The rearrangement links TRBV5-4 to TRBJ2-1; 7 bases are a match to TRBD2. With V trimmed by 0 bases and J by 8 bases, 2 bases remained unmatched. Germline V gene sequence: CDR1 SGHNT, CDR2 YYREEE (reference sequence). This CDR3 spans 13 amino acids. Full variable domain (rest looked up from reference TRBV5-4 and TRBJ2-1): ETGVTQSPTHLIKTRGQQVTLRCSSQSGHNTVSWYQQALGQGPQFIFQYYREEENGRGNFPPRFSGLQFPNYSSELNVNALELDDSALYLCASSLGGGDEQFFGPGTRLTVL.

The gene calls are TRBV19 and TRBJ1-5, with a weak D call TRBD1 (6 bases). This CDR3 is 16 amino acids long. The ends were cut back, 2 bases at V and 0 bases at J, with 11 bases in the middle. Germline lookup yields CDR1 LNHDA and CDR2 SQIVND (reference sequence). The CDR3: CASSILDSYSNQPQHF. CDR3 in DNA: TGTGCCAGTAGTATATTGGACAGTTATAGCAATCAGCCCCAGCATTTT.

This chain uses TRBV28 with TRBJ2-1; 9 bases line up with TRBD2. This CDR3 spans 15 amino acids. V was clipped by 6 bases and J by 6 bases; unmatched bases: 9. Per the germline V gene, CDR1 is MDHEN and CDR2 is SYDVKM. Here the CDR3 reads CASSVSGRLSNEQFF. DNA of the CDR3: TGTGCCAGCAGCGTTAGCGGGAGACTTTCCAATGAGCAGTTCTTC. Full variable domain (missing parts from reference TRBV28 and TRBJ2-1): DVKVTQSSRYLVKRTGEKVFLECVQDMDHENMFWYRQDPGLGLRLIYFSYDVKMKEKGDIPEGYSVSREKKERFSLILESASTNQTSMYLCASSVSGRLSNEQFFGPGTRLTVL.

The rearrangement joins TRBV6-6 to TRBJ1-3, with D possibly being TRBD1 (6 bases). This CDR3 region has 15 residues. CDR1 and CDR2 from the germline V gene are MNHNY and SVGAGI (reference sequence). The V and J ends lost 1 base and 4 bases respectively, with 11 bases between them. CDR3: CASSYLGGAGNTIYF. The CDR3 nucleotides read TGTGCCAGCAGTTACTTAGGGGGTGCAGGAAACACCATATATTTT.

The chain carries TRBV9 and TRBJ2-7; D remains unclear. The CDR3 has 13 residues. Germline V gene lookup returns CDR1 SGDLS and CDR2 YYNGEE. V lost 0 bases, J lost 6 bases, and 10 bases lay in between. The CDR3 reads CASSVDPPGEQYF. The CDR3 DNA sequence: TGTGCCAGCAGCGTAGACCCCCCCGGCGAGCAGTACTTC.

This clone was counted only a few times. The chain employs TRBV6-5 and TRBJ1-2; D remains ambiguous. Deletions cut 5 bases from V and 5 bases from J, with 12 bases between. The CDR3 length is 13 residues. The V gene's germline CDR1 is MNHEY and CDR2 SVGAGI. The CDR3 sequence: CASSEAEGYGYTF. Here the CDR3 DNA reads TGTGCCAGCAGTGAAGCGGAGGGATATGGCTACACCTTC.

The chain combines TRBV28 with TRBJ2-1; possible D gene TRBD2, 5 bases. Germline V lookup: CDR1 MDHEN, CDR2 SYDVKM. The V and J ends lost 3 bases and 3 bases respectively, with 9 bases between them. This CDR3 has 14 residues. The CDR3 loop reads CASSLYGVYNEQFF. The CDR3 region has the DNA TGTGCCAGCAGTTTGTACGGGGTCTACAATGAGCAGTTCTTC.

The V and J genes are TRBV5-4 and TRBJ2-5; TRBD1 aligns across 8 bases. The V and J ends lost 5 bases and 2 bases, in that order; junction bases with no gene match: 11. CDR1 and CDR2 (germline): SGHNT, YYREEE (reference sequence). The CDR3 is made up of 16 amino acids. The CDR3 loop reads CASRLGQVGRQETQYF. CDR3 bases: TGTGCCAGCAGACTGGGACAGGTTGGTCGACAAGAGACCCAGTACTTC. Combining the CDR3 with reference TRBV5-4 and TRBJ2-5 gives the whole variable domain ETGVTQSPTHLIKTRGQQVTLRCSSQSGHNTVSWYQQALGQGPQFIFQYYREEENGRGNFPPRFSGLQFPNYSSELNVNALELDDSALYLCASRLGQVGRQETQYFGPGTRLLVL.

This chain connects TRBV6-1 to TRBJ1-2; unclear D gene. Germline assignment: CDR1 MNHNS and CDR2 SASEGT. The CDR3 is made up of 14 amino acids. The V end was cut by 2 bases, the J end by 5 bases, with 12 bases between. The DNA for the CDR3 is TGTGCCAGCAGTGAATCTTGGAGGGATTATGGCTACACCTTC. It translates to CASSESWRDYGYTF.

The CDR3 protein is CAIQDTYEQYF. The CDR3 DNA reads as TGTGCCATTCAAGACACCTACGAGCAGTACTTC. The chain carries TRBV2 and TRBJ2-7; the D is unclear. With 10 bases removed from V and 2 bases from J, the gap between germline ends came to 9 bases. CDR1 SNHLY and CDR2 FYNNEI come from the germline V gene. This CDR3 has 11 amino acids.

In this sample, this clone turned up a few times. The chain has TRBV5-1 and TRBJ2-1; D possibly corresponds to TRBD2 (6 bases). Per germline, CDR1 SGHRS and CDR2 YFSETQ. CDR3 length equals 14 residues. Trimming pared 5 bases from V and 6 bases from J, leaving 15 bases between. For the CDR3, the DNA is TGCGCCAGCAGGCCCCAGGCGGGAACCAATGAGCAGTTCTTC. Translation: CASRPQAGTNEQFF.

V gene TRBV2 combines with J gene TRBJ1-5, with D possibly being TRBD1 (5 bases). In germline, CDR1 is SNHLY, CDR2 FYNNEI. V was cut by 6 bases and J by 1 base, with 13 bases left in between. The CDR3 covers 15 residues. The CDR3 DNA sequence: TGTGCCAGCAGGCCCGGGGGTGTAAGCAATCAGCCCCAGCATTTT. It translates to CASRPGGVSNQPQHF.

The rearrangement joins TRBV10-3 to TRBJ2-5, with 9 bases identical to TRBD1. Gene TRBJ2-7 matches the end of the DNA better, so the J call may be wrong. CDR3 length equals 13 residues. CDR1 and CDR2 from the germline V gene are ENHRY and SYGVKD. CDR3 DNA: TGTGCCATCACCGGACAGGGGATTTACGAGCAGTACTTC. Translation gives CAITGQGIYEQYF.

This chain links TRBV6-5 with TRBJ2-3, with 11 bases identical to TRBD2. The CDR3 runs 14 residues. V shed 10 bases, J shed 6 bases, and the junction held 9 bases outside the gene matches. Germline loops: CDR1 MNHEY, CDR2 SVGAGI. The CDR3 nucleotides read TGTGCCACCTTTAGCGGGGGGGCAGGGGATACGCAGTATTTT. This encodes CATFSGGAGDTQYF.

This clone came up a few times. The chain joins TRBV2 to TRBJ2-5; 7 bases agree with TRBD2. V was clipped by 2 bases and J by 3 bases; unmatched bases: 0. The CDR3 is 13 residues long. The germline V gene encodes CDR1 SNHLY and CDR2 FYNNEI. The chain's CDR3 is CASSELAEETQYF. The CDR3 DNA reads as TGTGCCAGCAGTGAACTAGCGGAAGAGACCCAGTACTTC.

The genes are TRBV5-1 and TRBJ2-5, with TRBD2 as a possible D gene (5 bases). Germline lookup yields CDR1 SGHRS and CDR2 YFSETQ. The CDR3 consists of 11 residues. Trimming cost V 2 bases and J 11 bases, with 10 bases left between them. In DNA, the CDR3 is TGCGCCAGCAGCTTCCTGGAGGAGCAGTACTTC. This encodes CASSFLEEQYF.